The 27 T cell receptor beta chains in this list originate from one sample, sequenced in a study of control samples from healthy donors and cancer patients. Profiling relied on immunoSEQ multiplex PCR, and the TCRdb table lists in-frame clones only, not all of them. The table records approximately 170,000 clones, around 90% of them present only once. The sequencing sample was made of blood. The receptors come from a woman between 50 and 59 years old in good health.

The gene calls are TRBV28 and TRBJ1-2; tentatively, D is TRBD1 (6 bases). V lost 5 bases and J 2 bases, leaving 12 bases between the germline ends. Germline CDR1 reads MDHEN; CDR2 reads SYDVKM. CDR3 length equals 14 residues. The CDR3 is CASSITGLNYGYTF. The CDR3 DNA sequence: TGTGCCAGCAGTATTACAGGGTTGAACTATGGCTACACCTTC.

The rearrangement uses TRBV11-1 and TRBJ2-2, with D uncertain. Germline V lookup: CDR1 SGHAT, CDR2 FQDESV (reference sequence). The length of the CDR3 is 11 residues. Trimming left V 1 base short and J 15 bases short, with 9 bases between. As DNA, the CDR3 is TGTGCCAGCAGCTTAGGGTCGCGATTGTTTTTT. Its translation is CASSLGSRLFF.

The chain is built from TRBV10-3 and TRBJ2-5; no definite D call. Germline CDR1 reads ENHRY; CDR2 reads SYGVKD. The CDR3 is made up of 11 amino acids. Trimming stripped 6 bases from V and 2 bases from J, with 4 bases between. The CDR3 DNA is TGTGCCATCAGCTCACAAGAGACCCAGTACTTC. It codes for CAISSQETQYF.

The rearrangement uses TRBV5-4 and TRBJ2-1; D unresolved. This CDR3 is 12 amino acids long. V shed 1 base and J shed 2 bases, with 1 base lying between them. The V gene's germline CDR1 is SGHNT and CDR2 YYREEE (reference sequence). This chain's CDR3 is CASSLPYNEQFF. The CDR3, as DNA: TGTGCCAGCAGCTTGCCCTACAATGAGCAGTTCTTC. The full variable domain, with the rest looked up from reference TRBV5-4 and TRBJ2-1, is ETGVTQSPTHLIKTRGQQVTLRCSSQSGHNTVSWYQQALGQGPQFIFQYYREEENGRGNFPPRFSGLQFPNYSSELNVNALELDDSALYLCASSLPYNEQFFGPGTRLTVL.

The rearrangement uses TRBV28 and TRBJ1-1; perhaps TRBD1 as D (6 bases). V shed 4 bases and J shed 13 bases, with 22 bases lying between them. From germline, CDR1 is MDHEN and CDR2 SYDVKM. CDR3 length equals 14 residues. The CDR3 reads CASSSPRTADGGFF. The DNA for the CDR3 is TGTGCCAGCAGTTCCCCCCGGACAGCCGACGGCGGTTTCTTT. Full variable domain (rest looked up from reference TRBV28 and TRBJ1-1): DVKVTQSSRYLVKRTGEKVFLECVQDMDHENMFWYRQDPGLGLRLIYFSYDVKMKEKGDIPEGYSVSREKKERFSLILESASTNQTSMYLCASSSPRTADGGFFGQGTRLTVV.

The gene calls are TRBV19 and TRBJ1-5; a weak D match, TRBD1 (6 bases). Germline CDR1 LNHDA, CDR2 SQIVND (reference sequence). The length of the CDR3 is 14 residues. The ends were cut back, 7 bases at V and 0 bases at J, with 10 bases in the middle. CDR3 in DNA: TGTGCCAGTAAGGGCAGGGGTAGCAATCAGCCCCAGCATTTT. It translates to CASKGRGSNQPQHF. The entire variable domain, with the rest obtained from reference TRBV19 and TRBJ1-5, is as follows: DGGITQSPKYLFRKEGQNVTLSCEQNLNHDAMYWYRQDPGQGLRLIYYSQIVNDFQKGDIAEGYSVSREKKESFPLTVTSAQKNPTAFYLCASKGRGSNQPQHFGDGTRLSIL.

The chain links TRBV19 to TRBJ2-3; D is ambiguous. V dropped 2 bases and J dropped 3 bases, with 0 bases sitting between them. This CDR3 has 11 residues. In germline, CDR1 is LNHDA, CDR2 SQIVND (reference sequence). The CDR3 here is CASSITDTQYF. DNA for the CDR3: TGTGCCAGTAGTATAACAGATACGCAGTATTTT.

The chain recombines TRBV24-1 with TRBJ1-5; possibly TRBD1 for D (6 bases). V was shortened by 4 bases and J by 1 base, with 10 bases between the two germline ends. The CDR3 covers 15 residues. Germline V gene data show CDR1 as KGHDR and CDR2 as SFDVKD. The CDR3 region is CATSDKRGSNQPQHF. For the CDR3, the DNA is TGTGCCACCAGTGACAAGAGGGGGAGCAATCAGCCCCAGCATTTT.

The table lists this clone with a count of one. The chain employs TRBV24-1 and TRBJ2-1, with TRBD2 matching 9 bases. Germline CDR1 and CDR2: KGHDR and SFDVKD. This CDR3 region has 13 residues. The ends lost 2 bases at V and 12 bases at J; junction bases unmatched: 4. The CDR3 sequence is CATSDSVLAGQFF. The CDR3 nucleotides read TGTGCCACCAGTGATTCAGTACTAGCGGGGCAGTTCTTC.

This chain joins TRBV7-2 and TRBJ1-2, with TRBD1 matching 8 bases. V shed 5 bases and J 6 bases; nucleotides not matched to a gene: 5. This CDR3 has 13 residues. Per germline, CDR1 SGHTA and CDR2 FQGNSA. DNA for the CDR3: TGTGCCAGCAGCCCGGACAGGGAGCATGGCTACACCTTC. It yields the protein CASSPDREHGYTF.

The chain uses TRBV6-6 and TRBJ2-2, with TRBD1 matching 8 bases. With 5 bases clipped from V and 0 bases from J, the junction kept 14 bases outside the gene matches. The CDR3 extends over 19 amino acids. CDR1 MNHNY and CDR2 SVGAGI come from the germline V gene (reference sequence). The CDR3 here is CASSPRDRLAEANTGELFF. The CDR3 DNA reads TGTGCCAGCAGTCCCCGGGACAGGCTAGCAGAAGCGAACACCGGGGAGCTGTTTTTT.

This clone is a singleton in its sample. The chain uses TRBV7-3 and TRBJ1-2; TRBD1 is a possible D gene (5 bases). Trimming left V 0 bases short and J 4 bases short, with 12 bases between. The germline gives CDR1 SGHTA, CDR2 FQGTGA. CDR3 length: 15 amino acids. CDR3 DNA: TGTGCCAGCAGCTTAACCGGTGACAGATCCTATGGCTACACCTTC. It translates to CASSLTGDRSYGYTF.

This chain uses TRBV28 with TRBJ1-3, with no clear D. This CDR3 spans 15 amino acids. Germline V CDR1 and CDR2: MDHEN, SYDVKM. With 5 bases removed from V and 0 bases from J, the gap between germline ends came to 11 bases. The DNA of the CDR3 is TGTGCCAGCAGTGTTTACGGCTTCTCTGGAAACACCATATATTTT. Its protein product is CASSVYGFSGNTIYF.

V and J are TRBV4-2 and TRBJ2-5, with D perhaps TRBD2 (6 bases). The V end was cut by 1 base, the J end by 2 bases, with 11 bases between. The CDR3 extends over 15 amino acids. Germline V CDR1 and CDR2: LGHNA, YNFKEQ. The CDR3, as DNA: TGTGCCAGCAGCCAAGTTTACGCGGGACAAGAGACCCAGTACTTC. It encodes CASSQVYAGQETQYF.

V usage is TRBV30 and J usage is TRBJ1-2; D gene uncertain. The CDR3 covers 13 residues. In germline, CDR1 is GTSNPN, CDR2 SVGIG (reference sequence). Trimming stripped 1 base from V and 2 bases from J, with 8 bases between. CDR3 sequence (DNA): TGTGCCTGGAGTGCTTCAGGAAACTATGGCTACACCTTC. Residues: CAWSASGNYGYTF. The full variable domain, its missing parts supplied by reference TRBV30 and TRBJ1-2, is SQTIHQWPATLVQPVGSPLSLECTVEGTSNPNLYWYRQAAGRGLQLLFYSVGIGQISSEVPQNLSASRPQDRQFILSSKKLLLSDSGFYLCAWSASGNYGYTFGSGTRLTVV.

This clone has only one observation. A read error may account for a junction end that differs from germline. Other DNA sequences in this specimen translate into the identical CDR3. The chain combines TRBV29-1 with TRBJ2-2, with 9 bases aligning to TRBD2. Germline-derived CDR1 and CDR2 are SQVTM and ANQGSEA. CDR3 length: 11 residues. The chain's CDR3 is CSGRGTGELFF. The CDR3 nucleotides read TGTAGCGGGAGAGGAACCGGGGAGCTGTTTTTT.

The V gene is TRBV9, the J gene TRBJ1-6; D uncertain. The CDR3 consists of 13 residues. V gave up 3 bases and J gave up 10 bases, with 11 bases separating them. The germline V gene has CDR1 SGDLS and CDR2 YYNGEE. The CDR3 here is CASSGRLRSPLHF. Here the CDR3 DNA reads TGTGCCAGCAGCGGAAGACTAAGATCACCCCTCCACTTT.

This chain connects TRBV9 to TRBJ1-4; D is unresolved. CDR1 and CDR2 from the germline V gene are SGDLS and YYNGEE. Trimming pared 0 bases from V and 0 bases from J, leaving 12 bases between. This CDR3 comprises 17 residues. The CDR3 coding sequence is TGTGCCAGCAGCGTAGAGGGTCTGGGAGCAACTAATGAAAAACTGTTTTTT. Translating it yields CASSVEGLGATNEKLFF.

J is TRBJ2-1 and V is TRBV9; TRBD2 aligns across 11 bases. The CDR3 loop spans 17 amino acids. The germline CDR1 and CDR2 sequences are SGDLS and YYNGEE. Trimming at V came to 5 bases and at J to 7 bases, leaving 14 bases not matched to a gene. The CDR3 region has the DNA TGTGCCAGCAGTCACCTTACCTCTAGCGGGGGGCTAAATGAGCAGTTCTTC. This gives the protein CASSHLTSSGGLNEQFF.

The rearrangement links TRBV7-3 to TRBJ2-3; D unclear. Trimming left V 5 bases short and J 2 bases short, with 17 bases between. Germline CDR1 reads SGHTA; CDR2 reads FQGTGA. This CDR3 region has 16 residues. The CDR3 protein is CASSPKDRLLTDTQYF. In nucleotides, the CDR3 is TGTGCCAGCAGCCCTAAGGACCGCCTCCTCACAGATACGCAGTATTTT. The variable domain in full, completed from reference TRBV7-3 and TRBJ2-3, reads GAGVSQTPSNKVTEKGKYVELRCDPISGHTALYWYRQSLGQGPEFLIYFQGTGAADDSGLPNDRFFAVRPEGSVSTLKIQRTERGDSAVYLCASSPKDRLLTDTQYFGPGTRLTVL.

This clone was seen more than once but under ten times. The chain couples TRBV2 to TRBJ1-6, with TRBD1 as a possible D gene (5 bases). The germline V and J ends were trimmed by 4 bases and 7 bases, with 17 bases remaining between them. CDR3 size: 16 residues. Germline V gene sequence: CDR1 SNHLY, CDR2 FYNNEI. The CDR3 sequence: CASSGKRDRPNSPLHF. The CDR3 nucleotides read TGTGCCAGCAGTGGCAAGCGAGACAGACCGAATTCACCCCTCCACTTT.

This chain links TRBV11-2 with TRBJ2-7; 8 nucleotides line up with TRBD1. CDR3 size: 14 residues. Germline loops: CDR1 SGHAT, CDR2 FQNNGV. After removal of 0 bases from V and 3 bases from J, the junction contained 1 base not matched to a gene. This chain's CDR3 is CASSLDRGLYEQYF. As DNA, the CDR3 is TGTGCCAGCAGCTTAGACAGGGGGCTCTACGAGCAGTACTTC.

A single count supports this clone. The chain's CDR3 is CASSFGADQETQYF. CDR3 nucleotides: TGCGCCAGCAGCTTCGGGGCAGACCAAGAGACCCAGTACTTC. This chain links TRBV5-1 with TRBJ2-5; D might be TRBD1 or TRBD2, each matching 5 bases. Germline V CDR1 and CDR2: SGHRS, YFSETQ. The V gene lost 2 bases and the J gene lost 0 bases, with 8 bases spanning the gap. The CDR3 covers 14 residues.

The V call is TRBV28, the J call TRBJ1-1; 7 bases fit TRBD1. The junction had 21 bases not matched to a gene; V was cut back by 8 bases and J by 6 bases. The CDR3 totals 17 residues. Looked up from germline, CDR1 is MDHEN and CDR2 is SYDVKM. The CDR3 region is CASGEGGGGVWVAEAFF. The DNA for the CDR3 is TGTGCCAGCGGGGAAGGGGGCGGTGGGGTGTGGGTAGCTGAAGCTTTCTTT.

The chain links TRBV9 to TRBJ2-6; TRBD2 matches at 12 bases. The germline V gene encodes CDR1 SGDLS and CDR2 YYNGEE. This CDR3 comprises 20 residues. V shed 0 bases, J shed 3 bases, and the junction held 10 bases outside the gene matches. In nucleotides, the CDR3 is TGTGCCAGCAGCGTAGCTCTAGCGGGGGGGCCGGTCCGTGGGGCCAACGTCCTGACTTTC. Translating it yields CASSVALAGGPVRGANVLTF.

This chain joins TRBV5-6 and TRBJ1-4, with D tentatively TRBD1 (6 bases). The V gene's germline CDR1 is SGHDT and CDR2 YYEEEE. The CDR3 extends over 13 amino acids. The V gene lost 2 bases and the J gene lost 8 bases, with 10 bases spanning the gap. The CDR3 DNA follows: TGTGCCAGCAGCTTCGTAGGACAGGAAAAACTGTTTTTT. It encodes CASSFVGQEKLFF. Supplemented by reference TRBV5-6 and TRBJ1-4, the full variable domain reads DAGVTQSPTHLIKTRGQQVTLRCSPKSGHDTVSWYQQALGQGPQFIFQYYEEEERQRGNFPDRFSGHQFPNYSSELNVNALLLGDSALYLCASSFVGQEKLFFGSGTQLSVL.

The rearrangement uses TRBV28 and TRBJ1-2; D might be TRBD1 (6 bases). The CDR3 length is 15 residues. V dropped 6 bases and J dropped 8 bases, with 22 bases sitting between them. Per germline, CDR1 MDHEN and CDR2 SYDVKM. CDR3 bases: TGTGCCAGCAGGCCGAGGGGGAGGGGACTAGGCGGCTACACCTTC. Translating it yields CASRPRGRGLGGYTF.